This TCR beta chain was captured by sequencing in a study of blood T cell repertoires in COVID-19. The overall study: Samples of COVID-19 (acute and convalescent) were obtained from the United States, Italy and Spain. PBMCs, B-cell-depleted T cells, or T cells were the source of the cDNA or gDNA that made up the material.

The authors' processing: Estimated nucleated cell counts came from reference gene primer amplification. The repertoire was sequenced with immunoSEQ multiplex PCR; TCRdb's copy has only in-frame clones and lacks some. The V and J calls and the clone size are those of that table, but D and trimming were determined from the DNA. Of 90,000 or so clones in the sample, roughly 85% were seen once. Between the trimmed V and J ends, which lost 1 base and 10 bases, there was a span of 18 bases. The CDR3 consists of 16 residues. The germline gives CDR1 SGHRS, CDR2 YFSETQ. The origin of this receptor is a man aged 55 to 70 with acute or convalescent COVID-19. V gene TRBV5-1 combines with J gene TRBJ1-6; D perhaps matches TRBD1 (5 bases). The sequenced sample consisted of peripheral blood. The DNA for the CDR3 is TGCGCCAGCAGCTTGCTACCGGGACTGCCTGAGTCACCCCTCCACTTT. Protein sequence: CASSLLPGLPESPLHF.